Listed below are T cell receptor beta chains from one sample, sequenced in a study of cytomegalovirus exposure and HLA in healthy donors. TCRdb's copy holds only in-frame clones and misses some; the assay was immunoSEQ multiplex PCR. The table includes approximately 140,000 clones, approximately 84% detected once. The sample comprised PBMCs. All receptors derive from a woman aged 40 to 50 in good health and CMV-seronegative. CDR3s include the opening cysteine and the closing phenylalanine or tryptophan. D genes are given only for firm matches. Size values are once, few and many counts, or a class for expanded clones, and some rows have none.

TRBV1	-	17	-	TRBJ2-4	TGCACCAGCAGCTTCCGAAGCGGGACCTCTACCAAAAACATTCAGTACTTC	CTSSFRSGTSTKNIQYF
TRBV6-5	-	14	-	TRBJ2-1	TGTGCCACCGAGAGCTCAGGACTGCGCAATGAGCAGTTCTTC	CATESSGLRNEQFF
TRBV6-5	-	13	-	TRBJ1-2	TGTGCCAGCAGTGAATGGCCAGGGTCCGGCTACACCTTC	CASSEWPGSGYTF
TRBV9	-	13	once	TRBJ2-7	TGTGCCAGCAGCGACGGGAGTCTGTACGAGCAGTACTTC	CASSDGSLYEQYF
TRBV19	TRBD1	20	few	TRBJ1-6	TGTGCCAGTAGTCCTCTGTCCGGGACAGGAAGAAAGAAATATAATTCACCCCTCCACTTT	CASSPLSGTGRKKYNSPLHF
TRBV4-2	-	15	-	TRBJ2-1	TGTGCCAGCAGCCAAGAGACGGTACAGTACAATGAGCAGTTCTTC	CASSQETVQYNEQFF
TRBV28	TRBD1	15	-	TRBJ1-5	TGTGCCAGCAGTTTGGGACAGGGAAGCAATCAGCCCCAGCATTTT	CASSLGQGSNQPQHF
TRBV6-5	-	13	once	TRBJ1-2	TGTGCCAGCAAGCGGGGGGGGGACTATGGCTACACCTTC	CASKRGGDYGYTF
TRBV5-4	-	14	-	TRBJ2-3	TGTGCCAGCAGCTTAGGTGCCCGGATGGGGGGTCAGTATTTT	CASSLGARMGGQYF
TRBV18	-	13	-	TRBJ2-1	TGTGCCAGCTCCCCGGGACTGGGGGAAGAGCAGTTCTTC	CASSPGLGEEQFF
TRBV10-3	TRBD1	14	-	TRBJ1-4	TGTGCCATCAGTACACAGGGGTTGGGTGAAAAACTGTTTTTT	CAISTQGLGEKLFF
TRBV11-1	-	15	-	TRBJ2-4	TGTGCCAGCAGCCCCCGCCTCGTACAGAAAAACATTCAGTACTTC	CASSPRLVQKNIQYF
TRBV7-2	TRBD1	13	-	TRBJ2-7	TGTGCCAGCACACCGGGACAGACTACCGAGCAGTACTTC	CASTPGQTTEQYF
TRBV7-2	-	14	-	TRBJ2-5	TGTTCCAGCAGCTCTGCCGGGACATACGCGACCCAGTACTTC	CSSSSAGTYATQYF
TRBV28	-	14	-	TRBJ1-1	TGTGCCAGCAGTTTCCGAGGACAAAACACTGAAGCTTTCTTT	CASSFRGQNTEAFF
TRBV5-4	TRBD1	14	-	TRBJ1-2	TGTGCCAGCAGCCCACTAGGGACAGGGGCTGGCTACACCTTC	CASSPLGTGAGYTF
TRBV28	TRBD1	15	-	TRBJ2-7	TGTGCCAGCACCCACGGACAGGGGTATCAGGACGAGCAGTACTTC	CASTHGQGYQDEQYF
TRBV5-1	TRBD2	13	-	TRBJ2-7	TGCGCCAGCAGTGGACTAGTTGCCTACGAGCAGTACTTC	CASSGLVAYEQYF
TRBV5-4	TRBD2	16	-	TRBJ2-1	TGTGCCAGCAGCGCTGCTAGCGGGAGGGACTACAATGAGCAGTTCTTC	CASSAASGRDYNEQFF
TRBV7-3	-	12	once	TRBJ2-1	TGTGCCAGCAGCTTGACTAGGGATGAGCAGTTCTTC	CASSLTRDEQFF
TRBV6-6	-	15	once	TRBJ1-2	TGTGCCAGCTCATATTCAGGATCCCCCAAGGATGGCTACACCTTC	CASSYSGSPKDGYTF
TRBV7-2	-	14	-	TRBJ2-7	TGTGCCAGCAGCCCACCTAGTCTACCCTGGGAGCAGTACTTC	CASSPPSLPWEQYF
TRBV5-1	-	14	-	TRBJ2-3	TGCGCCAGCAGCTTGGAGAGAAGCACAGATACGCAGTATTTT	CASSLERSTDTQYF
TRBV19	TRBD1	14	few	TRBJ2-7	TGTGCCAGTAGTATAAGCGGACAGGGGGACGAGCAGTACTTC	CASSISGQGDEQYF
TRBV14	-	15	-	TRBJ2-2	TGTGCCAGCAGCCATTGGACACCGAACACCGGGGAGCTGTTTTTT	CASSHWTPNTGELFF
TRBV7-9	TRBD2	16	-	TRBJ2-2	TGTTCCAGCACCATAGTAGGGAGGGCCGAGGACGGGGAGCTGTTTTTT	CSSTIVGRAEDGELFF
TRBV7-9	-	15	-	TRBJ2-7	TGTTCCAGCAGCTCAATGAAGGACACCTCCTACGAGCAGTACTTC	CSSSSMKDTSYEQYF
TRBV7-8	TRBD2	19	-	TRBJ2-5	TGTGCCAGCAGCCTTCGACTAGCGGGAGGGGCAGGAAATCAAGAGACCCAGTACTTC	CASSLRLAGGAGNQETQYF